This is a list of T cell receptor beta chains from one sample in a study of identical twins. TCRdb fed the 5' RACE reads into MiXCR, producing one record per CDR3 protein. The top ten clones hold about 0.3% of a sample with around 1.7 million distinct CDR3 sequences, about 32% of them seen once. The sample comprised cord blood. These receptors came from a newborn girl in good health. CDR3s leave out the opening cysteine and the closing phenylalanine or tryptophan.

v_call: TRBV3-1; j_call: TRBJ2-3; cdr3_aa: ASSPELRGGDTQY
v_call: TRBV3-1; j_call: TRBJ2-1; cdr3_aa: ASSQAAIVYNEQF
v_call: TRBV29-1; j_call: TRBJ2-2; cdr3_aa: SVFEGGELF
v_call: TRBV7-2; j_call: TRBJ1-2; cdr3_aa: ASSLELEGGGYT
v_call: TRBV25-1; j_call: TRBJ2-4; cdr3_aa: ASTRTGLAKNIQY
v_call: TRBV20-1; j_call: TRBJ1-5; cdr3_aa: SAREPRGNQPQH
v_call: TRBV20-1; j_call: TRBJ2-5; cdr3_aa: SAFLETQY
v_call: TRBV12-3/TRBV12-4; j_call: TRBJ2-3; cdr3_aa: ASSLLRQGLTQY
v_call: TRBV10-2; j_call: TRBJ1-5; cdr3_aa: ASSRDRGFRNQPQH
v_call: TRBV20-1; j_call: TRBJ2-1; cdr3_aa: SARDWLTSGGYNEQF
v_call: TRBV20-1; j_call: TRBJ2-3; cdr3_aa: SARVRGLTDTQY
v_call: TRBV4-2; j_call: TRBJ2-5; cdr3_aa: ASSPSHTGLEVREQY
v_call: TRBV4-1; j_call: NA; cdr3_aa: ASSQDKVGVYYEQY
v_call: TRBV4-2; j_call: TRBJ1-2; cdr3_aa: ASTPGTVEIYGYT
v_call: TRBV20-1; j_call: TRBJ1-5; cdr3_aa: SASWENQPQH
v_call: TRBV5-1; j_call: TRBJ1-1; cdr3_aa: ASSSRGLGAEAF
v_call: TRBV19; j_call: TRBJ2-7; cdr3_aa: ASSIRVRQGRYEQY
v_call: TRBV5-6; j_call: TRBJ1-2; cdr3_aa: ASILGDGRLYGYT
v_call: TRBV6-5; j_call: TRBJ2-7; cdr3_aa: ASSYSPRDRAYEQY
v_call: TRBV7-9; j_call: TRBJ2-7; cdr3_aa: ASSKQGEWNEQY
v_call: TRBV6-1; j_call: TRBJ2-3; cdr3_aa: ASKEMTSGRVTDTQY
v_call: TRBV3-1; j_call: TRBJ2-1; cdr3_aa: ASSQEFRSYNEQF
v_call: TRBV9; j_call: TRBJ2-7; cdr3_aa: ARRPVSEQY
v_call: TRBV20-1; j_call: TRBJ2-7; cdr3_aa: SARTYGTSGAYEQY
v_call: TRBV20-1; j_call: TRBJ2-7; cdr3_aa: SASWGQGTPYEQY
v_call: TRBV7-2; j_call: TRBJ2-5; cdr3_aa: ASSFEQVARQETQY
v_call: TRBV7-8; j_call: TRBJ2-7; cdr3_aa: ASSLGWDRTYEQY
v_call: TRBV6-2/TRBV6-3; j_call: TRBJ1-2; cdr3_aa: ASSDGQVGNYGYT
v_call: TRBV20-1; j_call: TRBJ1-1; cdr3_aa: SAVWVETEAF
v_call: TRBV13; j_call: TRBJ1-1; cdr3_aa: ASSRPGDRNTEAF
v_call: TRBV6-6; j_call: TRBJ1-5; cdr3_aa: ASSYSSRANQPQH
v_call: TRBV7-2; j_call: TRBJ1-6; cdr3_aa: ASSLMMIIGTVDNSPLH
v_call: TRBV20-1; j_call: TRBJ2-1; cdr3_aa: SASAGSDNEQF
v_call: TRBV28; j_call: TRBJ2-5; cdr3_aa: ASSSSSLETQY
v_call: TRBV6-2/TRBV6-3; j_call: TRBJ2-1; cdr3_aa: ASSYQTGSGLAVNEQF
v_call: TRBV7-2; j_call: TRBJ2-2; cdr3_aa: ASSLFAGELF
v_call: TRBV7-8; j_call: TRBJ2-7; cdr3_aa: AGSLQPYEQY
v_call: TRBV7-9; j_call: TRBJ2-5; cdr3_aa: ASSLPNEQY
v_call: TRBV21-1; j_call: NA; cdr3_aa: ASSKKGGVPYNEQY
v_call: TRBV9; j_call: TRBJ2-1; cdr3_aa: ASSVVLAGGEQF
v_call: TRBV4-2; j_call: TRBJ2-3; cdr3_aa: ASSQAGVTDTQY
v_call: TRBV29-1; j_call: TRBJ1-2; cdr3_aa: SVEDLTRDYGYT
v_call: TRBV24-1; j_call: TRBJ1-4; cdr3_aa: ATSNRGEKLF
v_call: TRBV20-1; j_call: TRBJ1-1; cdr3_aa: SATRQIMNTEAF
v_call: TRBV6-5; j_call: TRBJ1-2; cdr3_aa: ASQSGSYGYT
v_call: TRBV5-1; j_call: NA; cdr3_aa: ASSDSSGGARTQY
v_call: TRBV28; j_call: TRBJ2-1; cdr3_aa: ASILAGLTGPYNEQF
v_call: TRBV7-9; j_call: TRBJ1-3; cdr3_aa: ASSLQGASGNTIY